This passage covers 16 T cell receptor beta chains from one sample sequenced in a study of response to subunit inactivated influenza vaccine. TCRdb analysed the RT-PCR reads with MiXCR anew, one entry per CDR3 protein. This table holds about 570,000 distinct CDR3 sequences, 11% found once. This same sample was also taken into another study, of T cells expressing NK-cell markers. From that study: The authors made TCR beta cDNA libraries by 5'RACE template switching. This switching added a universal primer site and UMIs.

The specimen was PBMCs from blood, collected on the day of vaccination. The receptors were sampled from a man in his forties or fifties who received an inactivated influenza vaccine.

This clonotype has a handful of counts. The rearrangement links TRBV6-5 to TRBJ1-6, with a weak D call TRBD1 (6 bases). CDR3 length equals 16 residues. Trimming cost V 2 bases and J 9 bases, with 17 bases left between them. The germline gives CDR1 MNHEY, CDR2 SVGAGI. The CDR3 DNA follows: TGTGCCAGCAGTTACCGATCCCGGACAGCCGGTTCACCCCTCCACTTT. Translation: CASSYRSRTAGSPLHF.

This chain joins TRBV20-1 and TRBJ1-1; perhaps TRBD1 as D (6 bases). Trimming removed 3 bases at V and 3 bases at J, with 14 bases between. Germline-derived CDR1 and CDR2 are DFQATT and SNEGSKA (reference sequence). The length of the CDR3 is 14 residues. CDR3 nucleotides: TGCAGTGCTAGGCAACAGGGCCGGGACACTGAAGCTTTCTTT. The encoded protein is CSARQQGRDTEAFF.

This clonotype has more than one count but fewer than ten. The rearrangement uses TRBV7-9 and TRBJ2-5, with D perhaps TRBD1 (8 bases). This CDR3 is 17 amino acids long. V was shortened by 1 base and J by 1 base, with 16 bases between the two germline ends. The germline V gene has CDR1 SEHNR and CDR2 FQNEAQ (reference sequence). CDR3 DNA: TGTGCCAGCAGCTTAGTTACAGGGGGGGGTTTCCAAGAGACCCAGTACTTC. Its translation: CASSLVTGGGFQETQYF. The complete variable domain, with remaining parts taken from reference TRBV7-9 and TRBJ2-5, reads DTGVSQNPRHKITKRGQNVTFRCDPISEHNRLYWYRQTLGQGPEFLTYFQNEAQLEKSRLLSDRFSAERPKGSFSTLEIQRTEQGDSAMYLCASSLVTGGGFQETQYFGPGTRLLVL.

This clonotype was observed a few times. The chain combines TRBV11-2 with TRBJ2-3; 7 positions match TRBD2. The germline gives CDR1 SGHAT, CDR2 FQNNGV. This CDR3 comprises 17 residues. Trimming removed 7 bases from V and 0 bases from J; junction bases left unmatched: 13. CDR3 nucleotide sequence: TGTGCCAGCACCATTACCCTCAGCGGGACCAGCACAGATACGCAGTATTTT. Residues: CASTITLSGTSTDTQYF.

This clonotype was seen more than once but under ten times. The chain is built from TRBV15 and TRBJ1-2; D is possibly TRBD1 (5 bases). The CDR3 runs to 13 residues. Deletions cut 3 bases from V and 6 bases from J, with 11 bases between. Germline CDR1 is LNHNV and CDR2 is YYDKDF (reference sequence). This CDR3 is CATSSLWGDGYTF. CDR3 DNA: TGTGCCACCAGCAGCCTTTGGGGGGATGGCTACACCTTC.

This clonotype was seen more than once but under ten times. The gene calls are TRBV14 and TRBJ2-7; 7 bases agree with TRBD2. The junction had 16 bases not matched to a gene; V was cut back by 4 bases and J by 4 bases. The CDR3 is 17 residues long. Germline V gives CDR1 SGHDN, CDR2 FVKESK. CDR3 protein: CASSPIPHMTSRYEQYF. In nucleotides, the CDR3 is TGTGCCAGCAGCCCGATACCTCATATGACTAGCAGATACGAGCAGTACTTC.

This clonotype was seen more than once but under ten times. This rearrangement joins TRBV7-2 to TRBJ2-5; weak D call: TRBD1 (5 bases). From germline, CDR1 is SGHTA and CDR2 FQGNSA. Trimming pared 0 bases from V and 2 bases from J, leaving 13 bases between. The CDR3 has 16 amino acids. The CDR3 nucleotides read TGTGCCAGCAGCTTAGCGGCACAGGCCGCTCAAGAGACCCAGTACTTC. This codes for CASSLAAQAAQETQYF.

The CDR3 protein is CASSLFTGRTYNEQFF. CDR3 DNA: TGCGCCAGCAGCTTGTTTACCGGGAGGACCTACAATGAGCAGTTCTTC. The V gene is TRBV5-1, the J gene TRBJ2-1; 7 nucleotides align to TRBD2. Looked up from germline, CDR1 is SGHRS and CDR2 is YFSETQ. The CDR3 loop spans 16 amino acids. J lost 2 bases, V lost 1 base, and 6 bases had no gene match.

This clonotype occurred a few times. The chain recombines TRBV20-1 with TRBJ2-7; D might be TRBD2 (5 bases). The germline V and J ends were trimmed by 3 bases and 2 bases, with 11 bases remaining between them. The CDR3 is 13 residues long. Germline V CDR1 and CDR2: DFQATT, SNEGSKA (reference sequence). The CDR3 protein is CSASRAETYEQYF. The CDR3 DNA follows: TGCAGTGCTAGTCGAGCGGAAACCTACGAGCAGTACTTC.

CDR3 nucleotide sequence: TGTGCCAGCAGCCAAGAGGTGACACGCACTGAAGCTTTCTTT. Amino acid sequence: CASSQEVTRTEAFF. The J gene is TRBJ1-1, the V gene TRBV3-1; D uncertain. Trimming left V 0 bases short and J 4 bases short, with 9 bases between. This CDR3 is 14 amino acids long. The germline gives CDR1 LGHDT, CDR2 YNNKEL (reference sequence).

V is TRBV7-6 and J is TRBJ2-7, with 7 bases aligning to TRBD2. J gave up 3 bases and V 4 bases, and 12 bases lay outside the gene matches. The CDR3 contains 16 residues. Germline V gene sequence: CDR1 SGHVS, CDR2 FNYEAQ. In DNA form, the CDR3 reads TGTGCCAGCAGCTCCGAATGGTCTAGCGGTTACTACGAGCAGTACTTC. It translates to CASSSEWSSGYYEQYF. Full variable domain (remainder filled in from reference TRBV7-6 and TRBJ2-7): GAGVSQSPRYKVTKRGQDVALRCDPISGHVSLYWYRQALGQGPEFLTYFNYEAQQDKSGLPNDRFSAERPEGSISTLTIQRTEQRDSAMYRCASSSEWSSGYYEQYFGPGTRLTVT.

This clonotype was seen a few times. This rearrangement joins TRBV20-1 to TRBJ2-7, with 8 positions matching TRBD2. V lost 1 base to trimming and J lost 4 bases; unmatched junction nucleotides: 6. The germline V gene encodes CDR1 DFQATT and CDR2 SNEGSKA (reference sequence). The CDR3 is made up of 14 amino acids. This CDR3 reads CSARGEAGVYEQYF. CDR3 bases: TGCAGTGCTAGAGGGGAAGCGGGAGTGTACGAGCAGTACTTC.

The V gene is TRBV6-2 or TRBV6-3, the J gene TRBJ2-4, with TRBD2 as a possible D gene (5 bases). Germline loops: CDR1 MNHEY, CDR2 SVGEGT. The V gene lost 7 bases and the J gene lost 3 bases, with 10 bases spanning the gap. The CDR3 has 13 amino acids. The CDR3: CASKERGKNIQYF. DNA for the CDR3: TGTGCCAGCAAGGAACGGGGCAAAAACATTCAGTACTTC.

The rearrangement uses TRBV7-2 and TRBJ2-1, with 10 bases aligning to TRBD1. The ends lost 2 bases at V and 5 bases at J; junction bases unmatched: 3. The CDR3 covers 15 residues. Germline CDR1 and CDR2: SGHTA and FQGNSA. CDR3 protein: CASSLQGQGNNEQFF. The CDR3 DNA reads TGTGCCAGCAGCTTACAGGGACAGGGGAACAATGAGCAGTTCTTC.

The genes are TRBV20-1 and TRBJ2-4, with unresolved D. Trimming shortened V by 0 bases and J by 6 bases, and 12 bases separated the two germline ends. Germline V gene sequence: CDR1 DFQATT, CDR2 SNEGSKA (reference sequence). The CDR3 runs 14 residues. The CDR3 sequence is CSARDSQRVNIQYF. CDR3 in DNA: TGCAGTGCTAGAGATAGCCAGAGAGTAAACATTCAGTACTTC.

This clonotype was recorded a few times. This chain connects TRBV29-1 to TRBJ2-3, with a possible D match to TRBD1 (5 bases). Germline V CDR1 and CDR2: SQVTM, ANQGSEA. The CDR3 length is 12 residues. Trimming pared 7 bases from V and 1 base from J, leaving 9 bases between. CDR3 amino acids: CSGGPGTDTQYF. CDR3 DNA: TGCAGCGGGGGCCCCGGCACAGATACGCAGTATTTT.